This TCR beta chain comes out of a study of CXCR3-negative and CXCR3-positive naive CD8 T cells. General study findings and limits: TRB CDR3s were more hydrophobic in CXCR3-positive than in CXCR3-negative naive cells. Surface CD5 was comparable between naive subsets; TCR strength was inferred from TRB CDR3 properties. Naive cells, whether CXCR3-negative or CXCR3-positive, had similar TRBV-TRBJ usage, while memory cells differed. Memory CD8+ cells had much lower diversity, and both naive subsets had comparably high diversity.

cDNA libraries for TRB were generated by 5' RACE incorporating UMI labels. From the 5' RACE reads, TCRdb lists one entry per CDR3 protein and no DNA. The specimen's table records around 63,000 distinct CDR3 sequences. The CDR3 loop spans 14 amino acids. Germline-derived CDR1 and CDR2 are LGHNA and YSLEER. Remarks on this clonotype: The target antigen is unknown.

The J gene is TRBJ2-7, the V gene TRBV4-3. The sequencing input was naive CXCR3+ CD8+ T cells from blood. The subset denotes: CD45RO-CCR7+CD27+CD95- naive CD8+ T cells expressing CXCR3 (TNR3+). The clonotype originates from a human donor in good health. Some clones in this sample may be carry-over from other donors' samples. CDR3 region: CASSQDQGLYEQYF.